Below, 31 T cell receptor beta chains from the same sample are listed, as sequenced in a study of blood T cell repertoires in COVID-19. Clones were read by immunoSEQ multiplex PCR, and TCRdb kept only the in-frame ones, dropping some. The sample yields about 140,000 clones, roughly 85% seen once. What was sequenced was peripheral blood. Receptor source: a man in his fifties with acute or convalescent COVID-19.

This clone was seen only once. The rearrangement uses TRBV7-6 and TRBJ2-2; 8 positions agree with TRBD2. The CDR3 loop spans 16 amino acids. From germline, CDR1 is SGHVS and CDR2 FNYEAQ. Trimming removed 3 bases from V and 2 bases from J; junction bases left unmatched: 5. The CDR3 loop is CASSLRRGENTGELFF. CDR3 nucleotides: TGTGCCAGCAGCTTGCGGCGGGGGGAAAACACCGGGGAGCTGTTTTTT.

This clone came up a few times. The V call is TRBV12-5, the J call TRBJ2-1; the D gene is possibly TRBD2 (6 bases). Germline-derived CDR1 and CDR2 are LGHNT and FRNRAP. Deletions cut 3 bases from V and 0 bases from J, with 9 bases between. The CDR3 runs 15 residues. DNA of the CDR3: TGTGCTAGTGGTTTAGCGGGTAGCTCCTACAATGAGCAGTTCTTC. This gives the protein CASGLAGSSYNEQFF.

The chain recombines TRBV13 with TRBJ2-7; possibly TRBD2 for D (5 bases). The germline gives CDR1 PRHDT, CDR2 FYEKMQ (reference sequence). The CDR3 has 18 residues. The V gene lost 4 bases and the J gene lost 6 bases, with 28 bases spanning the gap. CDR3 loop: CASSSVPSISGWIPEQYF. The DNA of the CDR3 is TGTGCCAGCAGCTCGGTGCCCTCCATATCGGGATGGATACCCGAGCAGTACTTC.

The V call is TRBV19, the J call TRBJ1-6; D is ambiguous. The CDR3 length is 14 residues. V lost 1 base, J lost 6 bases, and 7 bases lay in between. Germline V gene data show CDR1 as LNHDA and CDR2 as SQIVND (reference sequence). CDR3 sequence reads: CASSIGGFNSPLHF. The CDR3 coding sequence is TGTGCCAGTAGTATAGGCGGATTTAATTCACCCCTCCACTTT.

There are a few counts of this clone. CDR3 amino acids: CASSQDRGFYEQYF. The CDR3, as DNA: TGTGCCAGCAGTCAGGACAGGGGGTTCTACGAGCAGTACTTC. The chain couples TRBV2 to TRBJ2-7, with 10 positions matching TRBD1. Per the germline V gene, CDR1 is SNHLY and CDR2 is FYNNEI. The CDR3 has 14 amino acids. V shed 5 bases, J shed 3 bases, and the junction held 4 bases outside the gene matches.

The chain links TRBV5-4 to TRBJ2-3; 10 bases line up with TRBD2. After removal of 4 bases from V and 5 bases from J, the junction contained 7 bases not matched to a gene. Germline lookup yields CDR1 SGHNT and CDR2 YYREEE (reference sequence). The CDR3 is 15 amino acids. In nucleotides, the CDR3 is TGTGCCAGCAGCACAAGACTAGCGGGTATAGATACGCAGTATTTT. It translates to CASSTRLAGIDTQYF.

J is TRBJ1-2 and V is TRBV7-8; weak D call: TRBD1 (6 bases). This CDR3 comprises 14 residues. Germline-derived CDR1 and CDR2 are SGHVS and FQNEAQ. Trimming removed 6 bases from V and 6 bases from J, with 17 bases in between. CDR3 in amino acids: CASSATGSDDGYTF. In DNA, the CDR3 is TGTGCCAGCAGTGCCACAGGGTCGGATGATGGCTACACCTTC.

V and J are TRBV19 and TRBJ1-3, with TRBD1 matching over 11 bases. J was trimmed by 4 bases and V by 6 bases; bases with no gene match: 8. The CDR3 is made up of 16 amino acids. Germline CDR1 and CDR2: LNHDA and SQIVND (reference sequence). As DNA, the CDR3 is TGTGCCAGTAGCCGAGGACAGGGGGCGCGAGGAAACACCATATATTTT. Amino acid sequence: CASSRGQGARGNTIYF.

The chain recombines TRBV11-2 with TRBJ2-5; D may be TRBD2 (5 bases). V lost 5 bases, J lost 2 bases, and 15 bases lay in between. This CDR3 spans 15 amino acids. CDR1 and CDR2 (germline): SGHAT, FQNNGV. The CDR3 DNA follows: TGTGCCAGCAGCCCGAGCGGAGCTCCGCAAGAGACCCAGTACTTC. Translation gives CASSPSGAPQETQYF.

The CDR3 loop is CASSPQGASLDTQYF. The CDR3 DNA reads TGCGCCAGCAGCCCACAGGGGGCTTCGCTGGATACGCAGTATTTT. This chain links TRBV5-1 with TRBJ2-3; 9 bases fit TRBD1. This CDR3 has 15 residues. The germline V gene has CDR1 SGHRS and CDR2 YFSETQ. V was pared by 4 bases and J by 6 bases, with 9 bases of the junction left unmatched. Supplemented by reference TRBV5-1 and TRBJ2-3, the full variable domain reads KAGVTQTPRYLIKTRGQQVTLSCSPISGHRSVSWYQQTPGQGLQFLFEYFSETQRNKGNFPGRFSGRQFSNSRSEMNVSTLELGDSALYLCASSPQGASLDTQYFGPGTRLTVL.

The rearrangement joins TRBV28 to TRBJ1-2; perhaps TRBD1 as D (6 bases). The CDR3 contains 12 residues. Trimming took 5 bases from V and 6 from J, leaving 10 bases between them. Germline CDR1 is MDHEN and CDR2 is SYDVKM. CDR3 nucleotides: TGTGCCAGCAGTCCTAGGGGGAATGGCTACACCTTC. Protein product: CASSPRGNGYTF.

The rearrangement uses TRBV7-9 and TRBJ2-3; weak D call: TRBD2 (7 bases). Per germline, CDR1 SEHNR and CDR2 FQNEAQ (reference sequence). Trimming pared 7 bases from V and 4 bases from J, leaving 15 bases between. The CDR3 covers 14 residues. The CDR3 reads CASTGAGEADTQYF. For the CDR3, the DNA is TGTGCCAGCACAGGGGCGGGGGAGGCAGATACGCAGTATTTT. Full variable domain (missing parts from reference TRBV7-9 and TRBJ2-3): DTGVSQNPRHKITKRGQNVTFRCDPISEHNRLYWYRQTLGQGPEFLTYFQNEAQLEKSRLLSDRFSAERPKGSFSTLEIQRTEQGDSAMYLCASTGAGEADTQYFGPGTRLTVL.

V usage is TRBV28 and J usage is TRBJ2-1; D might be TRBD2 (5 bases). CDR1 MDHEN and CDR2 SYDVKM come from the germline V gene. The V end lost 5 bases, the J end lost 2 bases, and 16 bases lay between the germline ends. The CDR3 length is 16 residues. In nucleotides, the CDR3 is TGTGCCAGCAGTACGGTAGCGAGACTGACCTACAATGAGCAGTTCTTC. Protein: CASSTVARLTYNEQFF.

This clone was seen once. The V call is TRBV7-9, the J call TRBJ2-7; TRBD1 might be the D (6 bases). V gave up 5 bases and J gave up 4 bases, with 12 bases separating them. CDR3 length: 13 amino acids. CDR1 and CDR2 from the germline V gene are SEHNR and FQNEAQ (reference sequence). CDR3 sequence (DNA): TGTGCCAGCAGCCCCAGCGGACAGTACGAGCAGTACTTC. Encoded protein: CASSPSGQYEQYF.

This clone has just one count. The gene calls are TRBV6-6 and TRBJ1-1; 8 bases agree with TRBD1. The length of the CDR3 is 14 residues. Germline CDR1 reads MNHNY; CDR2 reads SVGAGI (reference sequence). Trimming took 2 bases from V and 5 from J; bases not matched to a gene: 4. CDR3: CASSYQGAGTEAFF. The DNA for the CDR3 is TGTGCCAGCAGTTACCAGGGGGCTGGAACTGAAGCTTTCTTT.

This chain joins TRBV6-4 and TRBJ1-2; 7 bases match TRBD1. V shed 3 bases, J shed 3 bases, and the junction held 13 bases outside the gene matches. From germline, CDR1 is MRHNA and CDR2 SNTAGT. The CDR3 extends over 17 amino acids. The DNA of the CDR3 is TGTGCCAGCAGTGATCTAAACAGGGGCCTAGAGTACTATGGCTACACCTTC. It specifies CASSDLNRGLEYYGYTF.

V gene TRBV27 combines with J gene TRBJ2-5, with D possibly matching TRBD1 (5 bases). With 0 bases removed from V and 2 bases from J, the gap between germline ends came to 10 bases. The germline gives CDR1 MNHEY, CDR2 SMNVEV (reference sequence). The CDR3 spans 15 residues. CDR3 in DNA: TGTGCCAGCAGTTTATCGGGGCAAGGACAAGAGACCCAGTACTTC. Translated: CASSLSGQGQETQYF.

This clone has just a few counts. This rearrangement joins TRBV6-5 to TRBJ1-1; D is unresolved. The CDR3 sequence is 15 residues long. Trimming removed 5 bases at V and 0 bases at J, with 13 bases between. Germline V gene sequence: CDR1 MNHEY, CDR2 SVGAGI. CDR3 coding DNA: TGTGCCAGCAGTACTCAGGCGCTCATGAACACTGAAGCTTTCTTT. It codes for CASSTQALMNTEAFF.

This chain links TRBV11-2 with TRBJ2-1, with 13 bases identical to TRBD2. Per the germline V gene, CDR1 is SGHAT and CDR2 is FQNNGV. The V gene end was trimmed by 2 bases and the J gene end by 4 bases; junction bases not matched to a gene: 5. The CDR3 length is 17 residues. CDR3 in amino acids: CASSLWTSGSPYNEQFF. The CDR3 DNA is TGTGCCAGCAGCTTATGGACTAGCGGGAGTCCTTACAATGAGCAGTTCTTC.

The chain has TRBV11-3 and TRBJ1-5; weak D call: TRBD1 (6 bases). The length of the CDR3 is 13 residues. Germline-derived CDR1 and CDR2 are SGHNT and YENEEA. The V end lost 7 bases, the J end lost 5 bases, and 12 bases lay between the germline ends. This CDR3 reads CASMRQDDQPQHF. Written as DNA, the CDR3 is TGTGCCAGCATGAGACAGGACGATCAGCCCCAGCATTTT.

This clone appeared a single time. CDR3 bases: TGTGCCAGCAGCCAATGGTCTGCGACCTACAATGAGCAGTTCTTC. This gives the protein CASSQWSATYNEQFF. V gene TRBV3-1 (or the pseudogene TRBV3-2) combines with J gene TRBJ2-1, with D unresolved. Germline lookup yields CDR1 LGHDT and CDR2 YNNKEL (reference sequence). This CDR3 spans 15 amino acids. The germline V and J ends were trimmed by 2 bases and 2 bases, with 10 bases remaining between them.

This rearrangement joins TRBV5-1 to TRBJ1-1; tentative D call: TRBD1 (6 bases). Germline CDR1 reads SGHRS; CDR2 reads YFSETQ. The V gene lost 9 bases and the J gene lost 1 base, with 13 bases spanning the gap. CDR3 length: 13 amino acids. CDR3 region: CATTDRTNTEAFF. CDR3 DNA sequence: TGCGCCACTACCGACAGGACGAACACTGAAGCTTTCTTT.

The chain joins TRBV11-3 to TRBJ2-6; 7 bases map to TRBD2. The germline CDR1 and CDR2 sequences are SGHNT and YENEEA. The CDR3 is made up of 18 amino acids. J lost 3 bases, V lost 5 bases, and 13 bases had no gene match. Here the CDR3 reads CASSGTTTRPYGANVLTF. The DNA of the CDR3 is TGTGCCAGCAGCGGGACTACGACCCGGCCCTATGGGGCCAACGTCCTGACTTTC.

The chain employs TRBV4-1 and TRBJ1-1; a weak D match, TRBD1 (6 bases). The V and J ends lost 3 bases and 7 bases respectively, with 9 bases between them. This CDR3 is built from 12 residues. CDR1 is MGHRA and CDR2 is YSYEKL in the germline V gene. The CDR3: CASSQRGREAFF. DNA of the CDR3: TGCGCCAGCAGCCAGCGGGGGCGTGAAGCTTTCTTT.

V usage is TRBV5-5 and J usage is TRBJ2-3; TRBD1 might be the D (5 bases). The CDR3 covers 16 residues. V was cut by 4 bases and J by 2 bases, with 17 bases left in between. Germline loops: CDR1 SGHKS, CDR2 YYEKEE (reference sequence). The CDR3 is CASSAQNGHSTDTQYF. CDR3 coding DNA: TGTGCCAGCAGCGCCCAAAATGGACACTCCACAGATACGCAGTATTTT.

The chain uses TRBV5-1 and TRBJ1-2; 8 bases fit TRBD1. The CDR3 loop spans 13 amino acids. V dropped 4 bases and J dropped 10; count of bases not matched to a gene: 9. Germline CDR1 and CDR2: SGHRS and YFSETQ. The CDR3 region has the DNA TGCGCCAGCAGCCCAGGGGGCGCCCAGGACTACACCTTC. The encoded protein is CASSPGGAQDYTF.

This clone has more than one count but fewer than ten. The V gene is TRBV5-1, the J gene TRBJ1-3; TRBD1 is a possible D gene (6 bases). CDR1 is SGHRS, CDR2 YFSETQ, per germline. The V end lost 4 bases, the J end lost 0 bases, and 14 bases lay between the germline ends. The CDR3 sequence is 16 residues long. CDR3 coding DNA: TGCGCCAGCAGCAGCTGGACAGCTAGCTCTGGAAACACCATATATTTT. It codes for CASSSWTASSGNTIYF.

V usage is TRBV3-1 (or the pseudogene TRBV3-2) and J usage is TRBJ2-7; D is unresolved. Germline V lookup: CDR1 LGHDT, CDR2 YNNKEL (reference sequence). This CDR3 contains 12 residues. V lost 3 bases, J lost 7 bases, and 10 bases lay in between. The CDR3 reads CASSHHGEEQYF. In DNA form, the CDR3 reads TGTGCCAGCAGCCACCACGGTGAGGAGCAGTACTTC.

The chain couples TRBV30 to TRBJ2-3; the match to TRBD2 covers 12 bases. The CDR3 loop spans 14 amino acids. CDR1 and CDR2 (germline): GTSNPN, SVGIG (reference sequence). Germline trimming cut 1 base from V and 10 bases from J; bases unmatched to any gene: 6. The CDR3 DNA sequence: TGTGCCTGGAGTGCCCCTAGCGGGGGGGGAGCGCAGTATTTT. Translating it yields CAWSAPSGGGAQYF.

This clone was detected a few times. The CDR3 bases are TGTGCCAGTAGTACCTGGGACTCAGGGAGTGGCTACACCTTC. It encodes CASSTWDSGSGYTF. The genes are TRBV19 and TRBJ1-2; D is perhaps TRBD1 (5 bases). V was clipped by 4 bases and J by 7 bases, with 16 bases between them. This CDR3 has 14 amino acids. Germline CDR1 is LNHDA and CDR2 is SQIVND (reference sequence).

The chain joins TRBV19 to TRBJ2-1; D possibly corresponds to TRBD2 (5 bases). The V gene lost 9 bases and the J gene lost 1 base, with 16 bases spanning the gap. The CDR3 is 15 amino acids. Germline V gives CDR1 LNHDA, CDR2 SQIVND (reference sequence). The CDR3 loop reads CASSILDTSYNEQFF. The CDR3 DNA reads TGTGCCAGCAGCATACTAGATACTTCCTACAATGAGCAGTTCTTC.